This T cell receptor (beta chain) was captured in a study of Graves' ophthalmopathy and Graves' hyperthyroidism. Overall study findings and caveats: The model achieved 55% to 71% sensitivity and 72% to 75% specificity for ophthalmopathy progression.

The authors isolated PBMCs from 9.5 to 10 ml of fresh peripheral blood. Investigators amplified TCR beta CDR3 regions from RNA transcripts. An opening RT-PCR round employed HTBI primers and preceded a second-round multiplex PCR. TCRdb re-called the multiplex PCR reads with MiXCR, one entry per CDR3 protein. The sample consists of more than 300,000 distinct CDR3 sequences, about a sixth of them appearing once. About this clonotype: Its antigen is not known. A much larger clone lies a single base off, so this may be a read error.

The sequencing input was peripheral blood. The source is an adult woman with stable Graves' hyperthyroidism.

The CDR3 nucleotides read TGCGCCAGCAGCTTGGAGAGGGGCGGTCACTCTGAAGCTTTCTTT. Its protein product is CASSLERGGHSEAFF. J is TRBJ1-1 and V is TRBV5-1, with D maybe TRBD1 (5 bases). The CDR3 totals 15 residues. Deletions cut 0 bases from V and 6 bases from J, with 15 bases between. The germline V gene has CDR1 SGHRS and CDR2 YFSETQ.